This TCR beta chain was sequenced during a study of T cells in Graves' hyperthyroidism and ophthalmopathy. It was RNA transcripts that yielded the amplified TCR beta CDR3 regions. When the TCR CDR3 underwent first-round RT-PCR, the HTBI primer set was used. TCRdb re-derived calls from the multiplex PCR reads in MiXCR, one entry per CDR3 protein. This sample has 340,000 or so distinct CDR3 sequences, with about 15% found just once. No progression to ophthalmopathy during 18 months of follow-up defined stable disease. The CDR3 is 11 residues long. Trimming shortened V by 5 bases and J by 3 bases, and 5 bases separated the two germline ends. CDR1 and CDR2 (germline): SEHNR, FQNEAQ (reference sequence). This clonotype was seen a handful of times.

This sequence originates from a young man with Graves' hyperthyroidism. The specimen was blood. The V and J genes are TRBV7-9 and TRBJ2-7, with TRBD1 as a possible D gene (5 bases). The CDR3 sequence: CASSGHYEQYF. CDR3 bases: TGTGCCAGCAGCGGACACTACGAGCAGTACTTC.